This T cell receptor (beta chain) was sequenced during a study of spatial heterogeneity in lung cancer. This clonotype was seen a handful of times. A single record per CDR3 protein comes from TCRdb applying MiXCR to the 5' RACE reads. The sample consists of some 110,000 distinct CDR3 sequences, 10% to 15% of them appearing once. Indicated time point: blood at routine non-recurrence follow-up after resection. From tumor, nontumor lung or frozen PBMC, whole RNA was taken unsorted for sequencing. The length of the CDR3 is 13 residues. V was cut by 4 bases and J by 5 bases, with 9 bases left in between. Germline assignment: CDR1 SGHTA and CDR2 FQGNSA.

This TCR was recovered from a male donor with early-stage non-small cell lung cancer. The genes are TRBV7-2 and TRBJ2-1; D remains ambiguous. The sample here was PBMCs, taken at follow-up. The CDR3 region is CASSSNIDNEQFF. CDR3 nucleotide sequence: TGTGCCAGCAGCTCGAACATCGACAATGAGCAGTTCTTC.